A single sample gave rise to the 19 T cell receptor beta chains below, sequenced in a study of cytomegalovirus exposure and HLA in healthy donors. Primers for the PCR totalled 60 Vbeta and 13 Jbeta. Profiling relied on immunoSEQ multiplex PCR, and the TCRdb table lists in-frame clones only, not all of them. The table has 95,000 to 150,000 clones, about 73% seen once. The sequencing sample was made of PBMCs. These receptors were collected from a middle-aged woman in good health and CMV-seronegative.

The V call is TRBV19, the J call TRBJ2-2; D might be TRBD1 (6 bases). Germline V gene lookup returns CDR1 LNHDA and CDR2 SQIVND (reference sequence). The CDR3 length is 13 residues. V lost 6 bases and J lost 7, with 12 bases in between. CDR3 amino acids: CASREQGGGELFF. The CDR3 DNA reads TGTGCCAGTAGGGAACAAGGGGGCGGGGAGCTGTTTTTT.

This clone was counted only a few times. CDR3 protein: CASSEGESGPQHF. For the CDR3, the DNA is TGTGCCAGCAGTGAAGGTGAATCGGGGCCCCAGCATTTT. J is TRBJ1-5 and V is TRBV6-4; D unresolved. The V and J ends lost 3 bases and 9 bases respectively, with 12 bases between them. The germline V gene encodes CDR1 MRHNA and CDR2 SNTAGT. The CDR3 contains 13 residues.

This clone was counted once. J is TRBJ2-7 and V is TRBV4-2; D not resolved. The CDR3 extends over 15 amino acids. Germline CDR1 and CDR2: LGHNA and YNFKEQ. The V end was cut by 0 bases, the J end by 0 bases, with 9 bases between. CDR3 sequence: CASSQDRQASYEQYF. The DNA of the CDR3 is TGTGCCAGCAGCCAAGATCGGCAGGCCTCCTACGAGCAGTACTTC.

The chain joins TRBV27 to TRBJ2-7; TRBD2 aligns across 7 bases. V was pared by 5 bases and J by 5 bases, with 3 bases of the junction left unmatched. The germline V gene encodes CDR1 MNHEY and CDR2 SMNVEV (reference sequence). The CDR3 runs to 12 residues. Here the CDR3 DNA reads TGTGCCAGCAGTCGGGGGGACCACGAGCAGTACTTC. Its protein product is CASSRGDHEQYF.

DNA for the CDR3: TGTGCCAGCAGCTTAGTAGGGAGCTCCTACGAGCAGTACTTC. Translation: CASSLVGSSYEQYF. The gene calls are TRBV7-2 and TRBJ2-7; possibly TRBD2 for D (5 bases). There are 14 residues in the CDR3. Trimming took 1 base from V and 0 from J, leaving 7 bases between them. Germline CDR1 reads SGHTA; CDR2 reads FQGNSA.

This chain connects TRBV27 to TRBJ1-5; D ambiguous. This CDR3 spans 16 amino acids. Germline lookup yields CDR1 MNHEY and CDR2 SMNVEV (reference sequence). V lost 5 bases, J lost 0 bases, and 14 bases lay in between. The CDR3 region has the DNA TGTGCCAGCAGTCCTCTCAATACTTATAGCAATCAGCCCCAGCATTTT. Encoded protein: CASSPLNTYSNQPQHF.

This clone was found a few times. The chain has TRBV2 and TRBJ2-5; 8 nucleotides align to TRBD2. With V trimmed by 2 bases and J by 5 bases, 4 bases remained unmatched. Per germline, CDR1 SNHLY and CDR2 FYNNEI. This CDR3 comprises 14 residues. CDR3 DNA sequence: TGTGCCAGCAGTGAAATCCCGGGGGGGGAGACCCAGTACTTC. Encoded protein: CASSEIPGGETQYF.

The V and J genes are TRBV6-6 and TRBJ2-4, with 7 bases lining up with TRBD2. With 7 bases clipped from V and 8 bases from J, the junction kept 5 bases outside the gene matches. The germline gives CDR1 MNHNY, CDR2 SVGAGI (reference sequence). This CDR3 comprises 12 residues. The DNA of the CDR3 is TGTGCCAGCACTGCGGGAGTAGACATTCAGTACTTC. It translates to CASTAGVDIQYF.

Only a few counts were recorded for this clone. This rearrangement joins TRBV30 to TRBJ1-5, with a tentative D call TRBD1 (6 bases). In germline, CDR1 is GTSNPN, CDR2 SVGIG (reference sequence). With 0 bases removed from V and 6 bases from J, the gap between germline ends came to 18 bases. The CDR3 runs to 16 residues. DNA of the CDR3: TGTGCCTGGAGTGTACCCGGGACATCCGAAGGTCAGCCCCAGCATTTT. Translating it yields CAWSVPGTSEGQPQHF.

The CDR3 loop reads CASSPTGGYEQYF. CDR3 coding DNA: TGCGCCAGCAGCCCTACCGGGGGGTACGAGCAGTACTTC. The chain employs TRBV5-1 and TRBJ2-7; 7 nucleotides line up with TRBD2. Germline assignment: CDR1 SGHRS and CDR2 YFSETQ. The CDR3 is made up of 13 amino acids. The trim removed 4 bases at V and 4 bases at J, leaving 5 bases unmatched.

This chain uses TRBV28 with TRBJ2-6; TRBD1 might be the D (5 bases). The V end was cut by 6 bases, the J end by 1 base, with 19 bases between. The CDR3 runs to 18 residues. The germline CDR1 and CDR2 sequences are MDHEN and SYDVKM. CDR3 protein: CASRPLGHLLSGANVLTF. Written as DNA, the CDR3 is TGTGCCAGCAGGCCCCTCGGACACCTACTTTCTGGGGCCAACGTCCTGACTTTC.

The V call is TRBV4-3, the J call TRBJ1-2; 7 bases fit TRBD1. Germline CDR1 reads LGHNA; CDR2 reads YSLEER. V dropped 1 base and J dropped 5; count of bases not matched to a gene: 4. This CDR3 contains 14 residues. As DNA, the CDR3 is TGCGCCAGCAGCCAAGCGGACAGGCCGTATGGCTACACCTTC. Protein: CASSQADRPYGYTF.

The chain uses TRBV6-5 and TRBJ1-2; TRBD1 matches at 8 bases. Germline V gene sequence: CDR1 MNHEY, CDR2 SVGAGI. V lost 0 bases to trimming and J lost 0 bases; unmatched junction nucleotides: 0. The CDR3 loop spans 15 amino acids. CDR3 residues: CASSYSDRANYGYTF. CDR3 DNA sequence: TGTGCCAGCAGTTACTCGGACAGGGCTAACTATGGCTACACCTTC.

The CDR3: CASDISSSSGTDTQYF. The CDR3 DNA sequence: TGTGCCAGTGATATATCCTCTAGCTCCGGCACAGATACGCAGTATTTT. The chain joins TRBV19 to TRBJ2-3; D possibly corresponds to TRBD2 (5 bases). Trimming stripped 8 bases from V and 1 base from J, with 19 bases between. The CDR3 extends over 16 amino acids. CDR1 LNHDA and CDR2 SQIVND come from the germline V gene (reference sequence). Full variable domain (remainder filled in from reference TRBV19 and TRBJ2-3): DGGITQSPKYLFRKEGQNVTLSCEQNLNHDAMYWYRQDPGQGLRLIYYSQIVNDFQKGDIAEGYSVSREKKESFPLTVTSAQKNPTAFYLCASDISSSSGTDTQYFGPGTRLTVL.

V is TRBV7-2 and J is TRBJ2-1; 11 bases align to TRBD2. The germline CDR1 and CDR2 sequences are SGHTA and FQGNSA. V lost 3 bases, J lost 6 bases, and 10 bases stayed unmatched. CDR3 length: 17 residues. This CDR3 is CASSFGTSGWGGNEQFF. CDR3 sequence (DNA): TGTGCCAGCAGCTTTGGGACTAGCGGTTGGGGGGGCAATGAGCAGTTCTTC.

This clone showed up just a few times. V gene TRBV6-5 combines with J gene TRBJ1-1, with D maybe TRBD1 (6 bases). V lost 1 base and J 8 bases, leaving 14 bases between the germline ends. This CDR3 has 14 residues. Germline CDR1 and CDR2: MNHEY and SVGAGI. The CDR3 DNA is TGTGCCAGCAGTTACTGGATAACAGGGAACGAAGCTTTCTTT. It codes for CASSYWITGNEAFF.

V is TRBV2 and J is TRBJ2-1, with 11 bases matching TRBD2. The CDR3 is made up of 15 amino acids. Germline lookup yields CDR1 SNHLY and CDR2 FYNNEI. V trimming: 5 bases; J trimming: 10 bases; junction bases outside the gene matches: 10. CDR3 bases: TGTGCCAGCAGTCCCACGGGGCGACTAGCGGGGGAGCAGTTCTTC. This sequence encodes CASSPTGRLAGEQFF.

This clone occurred a few times. The chain employs TRBV4-2 and TRBJ2-7; D perhaps matches TRBD2 (6 bases). This CDR3 contains 14 residues. CDR1 is LGHNA and CDR2 is YNFKEQ in the germline V gene. Trimming removed 4 bases from V and 0 bases from J, with 10 bases in between. CDR3 nucleotides: TGTGCCAGCAGCCCGACTAGTGACTCCTACGAGCAGTACTTC. Residues: CASSPTSDSYEQYF.

This sequence joins TRBV5-6 and TRBJ2-7, with 11 nucleotides matching TRBD2. Per germline, CDR1 SGHDT and CDR2 YYEEEE. The junction had 4 bases not matched to a gene; V was cut back by 2 bases and J by 0 bases. The CDR3 loop spans 16 amino acids. CDR3 nucleotides: TGTGCCAGCAGCTTTAGCGGGAGGGCCATCTCCTACGAGCAGTACTTC. It yields the protein CASSFSGRAISYEQYF. The full variable domain, with the rest looked up from reference TRBV5-6 and TRBJ2-7, is DAGVTQSPTHLIKTRGQQVTLRCSPKSGHDTVSWYQQALGQGPQFIFQYYEEEERQRGNFPDRFSGHQFPNYSSELNVNALLLGDSALYLCASSFSGRAISYEQYFGPGTRLTVT.